Here is one T cell receptor (beta chain) with its context. Antigen: not known. V was pared by 2 bases and J by 0 bases, with 1 base of the junction left unmatched. The CDR3 totals 15 residues. Germline-derived CDR1 and CDR2 are LNHDA and SQIVND (reference sequence). This specimen belongs to a study of shared clonotypes between healthy human individuals. General observations from the study: Few donors restricted represented genetic and exposure-history diversity. Relative to memory subsets, naive subsets generally showed larger estimated richness.

The repertoire was sequenced with immunoSEQ multiplex PCR; TCRdb's copy has only in-frame clones and lacks some. The table has 2 million to 2.5 million clones, about 90% seen once. V is TRBV19 and J is TRBJ2-7; TRBD2 aligns across 10 bases. Input material: naive CD4+ T cells from PBMCs. Indicated subset: CD45RA+ positively selected. The clonotype originates from a man between 18 and 35 years old in good health. Some clones in this sample may be carry-over from other donors' samples. The CDR3 is CASSILAGVSYEQYF. In DNA, the CDR3 is TGTGCCAGTAGTATACTAGCGGGAGTCTCCTACGAGCAGTACTTC.